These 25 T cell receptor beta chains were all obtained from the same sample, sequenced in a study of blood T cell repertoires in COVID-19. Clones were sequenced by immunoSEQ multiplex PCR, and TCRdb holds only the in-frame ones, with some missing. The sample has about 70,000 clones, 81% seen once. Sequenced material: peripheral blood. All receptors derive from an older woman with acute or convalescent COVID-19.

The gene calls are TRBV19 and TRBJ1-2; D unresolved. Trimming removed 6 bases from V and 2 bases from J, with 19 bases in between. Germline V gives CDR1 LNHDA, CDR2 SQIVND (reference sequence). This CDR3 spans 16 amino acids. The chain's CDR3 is CASSPRGNSLNYGYTF. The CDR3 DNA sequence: TGTGCCAGTAGCCCTCGGGGAAACTCACTCAACTATGGCTACACCTTC.

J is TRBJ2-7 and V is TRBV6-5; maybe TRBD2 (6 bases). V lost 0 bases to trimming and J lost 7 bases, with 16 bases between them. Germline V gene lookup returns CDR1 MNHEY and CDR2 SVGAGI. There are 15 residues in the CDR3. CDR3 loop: CASSYSGSPGREQYF. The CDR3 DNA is TGTGCCAGCAGTTACTCGGGGTCACCGGGGAGGGAGCAGTACTTC.

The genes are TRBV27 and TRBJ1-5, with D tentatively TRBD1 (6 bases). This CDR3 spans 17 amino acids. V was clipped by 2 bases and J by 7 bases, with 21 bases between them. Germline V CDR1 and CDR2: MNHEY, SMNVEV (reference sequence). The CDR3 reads CASSLRPPGQGDQPQHF. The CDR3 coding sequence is TGTGCCAGCAGTTTACGCCCTCCGGGACAAGGAGACCAGCCCCAGCATTTT.

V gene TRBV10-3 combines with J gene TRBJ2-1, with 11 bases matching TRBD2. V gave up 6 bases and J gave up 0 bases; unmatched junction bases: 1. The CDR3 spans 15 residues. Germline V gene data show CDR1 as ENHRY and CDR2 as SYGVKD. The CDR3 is CAISTSGGSYNEQFF. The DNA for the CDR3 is TGTGCCATCAGCACTAGCGGGGGCTCCTACAATGAGCAGTTCTTC.

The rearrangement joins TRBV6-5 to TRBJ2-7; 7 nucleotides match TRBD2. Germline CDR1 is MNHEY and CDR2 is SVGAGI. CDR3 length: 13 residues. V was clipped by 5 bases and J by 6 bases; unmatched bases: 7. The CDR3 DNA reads TGTGCCAGCAGTAGGGGTGGGGAGGGCGAGCAGTACTTC. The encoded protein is CASSRGGEGEQYF.

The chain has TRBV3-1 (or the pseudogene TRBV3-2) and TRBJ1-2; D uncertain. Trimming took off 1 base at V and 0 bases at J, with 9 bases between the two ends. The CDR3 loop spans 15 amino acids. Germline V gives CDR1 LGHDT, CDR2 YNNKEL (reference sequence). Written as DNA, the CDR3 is TGTGCCAGCAGCCAAGGATCGTCAGCTAACTATGGCTACACCTTC. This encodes CASSQGSSANYGYTF.

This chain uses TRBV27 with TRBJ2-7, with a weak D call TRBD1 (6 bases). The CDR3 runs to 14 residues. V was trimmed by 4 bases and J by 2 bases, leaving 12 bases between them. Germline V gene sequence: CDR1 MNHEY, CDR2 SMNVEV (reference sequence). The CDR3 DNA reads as TGTGCCAGCAGTTCCCAGGACAGACCCTACGAGCAGTACTTC. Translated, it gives CASSSQDRPYEQYF.

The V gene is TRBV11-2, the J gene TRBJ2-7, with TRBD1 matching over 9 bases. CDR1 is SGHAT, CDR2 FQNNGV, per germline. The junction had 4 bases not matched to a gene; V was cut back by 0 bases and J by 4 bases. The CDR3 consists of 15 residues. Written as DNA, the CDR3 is TGTGCCAGCAGCTTAGATTTAGGGACAGGGTACGAGCAGTACTTC. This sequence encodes CASSLDLGTGYEQYF.

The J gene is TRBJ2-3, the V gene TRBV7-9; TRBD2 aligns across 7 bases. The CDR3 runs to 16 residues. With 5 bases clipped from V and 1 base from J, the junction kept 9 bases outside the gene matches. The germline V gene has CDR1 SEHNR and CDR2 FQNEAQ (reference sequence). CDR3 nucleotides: TGTGCCAGCAGCACGGGGCGGGGGATGGGCACAGATACGCAGTATTTT. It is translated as CASSTGRGMGTDTQYF.

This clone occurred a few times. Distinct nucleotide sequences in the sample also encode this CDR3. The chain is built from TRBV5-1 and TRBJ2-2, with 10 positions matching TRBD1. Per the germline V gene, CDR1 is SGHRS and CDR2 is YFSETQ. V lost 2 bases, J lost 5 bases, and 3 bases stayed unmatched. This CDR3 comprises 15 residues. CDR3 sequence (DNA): TGCGCCAGCAGCTTAGGGACAGGGGAAACCGGGGAGCTGTTTTTT. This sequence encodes CASSLGTGETGELFF.

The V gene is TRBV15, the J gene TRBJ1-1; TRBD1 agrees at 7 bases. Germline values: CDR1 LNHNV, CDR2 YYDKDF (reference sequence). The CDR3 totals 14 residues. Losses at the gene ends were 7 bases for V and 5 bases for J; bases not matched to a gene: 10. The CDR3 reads CATKEGAGKTEAFF. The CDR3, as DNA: TGTGCCACCAAAGAGGGGGCAGGAAAGACTGAAGCTTTCTTT.

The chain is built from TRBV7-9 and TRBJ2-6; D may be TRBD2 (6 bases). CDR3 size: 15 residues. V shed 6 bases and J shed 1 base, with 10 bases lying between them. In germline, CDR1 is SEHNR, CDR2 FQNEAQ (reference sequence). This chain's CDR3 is CASRQSGSGANVLTF. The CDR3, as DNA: TGTGCCAGCAGGCAGAGCGGGTCTGGGGCCAACGTCCTGACTTTC.

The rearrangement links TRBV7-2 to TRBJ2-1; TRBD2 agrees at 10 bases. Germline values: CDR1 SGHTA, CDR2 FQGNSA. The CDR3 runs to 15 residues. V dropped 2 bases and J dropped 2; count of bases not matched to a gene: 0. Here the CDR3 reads CASSLSGGAYNEQFF. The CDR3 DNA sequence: TGTGCCAGCAGCTTAAGCGGGGGGGCCTACAATGAGCAGTTCTTC.

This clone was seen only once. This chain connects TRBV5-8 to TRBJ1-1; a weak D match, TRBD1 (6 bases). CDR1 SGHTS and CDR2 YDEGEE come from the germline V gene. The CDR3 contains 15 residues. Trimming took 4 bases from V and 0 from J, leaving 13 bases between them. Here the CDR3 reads CASSPPDRLNTEAFF. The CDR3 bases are TGTGCCAGCAGCCCCCCGGACAGATTGAACACTGAAGCTTTCTTT.

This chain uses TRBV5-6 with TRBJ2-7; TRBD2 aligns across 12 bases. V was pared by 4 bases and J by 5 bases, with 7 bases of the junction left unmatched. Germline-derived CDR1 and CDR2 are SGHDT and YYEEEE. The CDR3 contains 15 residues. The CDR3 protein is CASSRRLAGANEQYF. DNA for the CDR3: TGTGCCAGCAGCCGACGACTAGCGGGAGCTAACGAGCAGTACTTC.

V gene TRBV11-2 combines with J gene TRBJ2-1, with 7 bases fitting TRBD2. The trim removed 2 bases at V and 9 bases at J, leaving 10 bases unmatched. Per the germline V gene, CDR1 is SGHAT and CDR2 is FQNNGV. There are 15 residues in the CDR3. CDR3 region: CASSLSTTSWAEQFF. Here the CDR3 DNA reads TGTGCCAGCAGCTTATCAACGACTAGCTGGGCTGAGCAGTTCTTC.

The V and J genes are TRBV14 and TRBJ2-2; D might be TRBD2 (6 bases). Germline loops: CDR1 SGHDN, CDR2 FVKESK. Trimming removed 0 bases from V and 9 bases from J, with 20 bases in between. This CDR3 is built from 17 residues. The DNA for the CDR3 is TGTGCCAGCAGCCAAGACTGGCGGGGACTCCAACACCGGGAGCTGTTTTTT. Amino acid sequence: CASSQDWRGLQHRELFF. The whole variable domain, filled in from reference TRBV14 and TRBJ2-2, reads EAGVTQFPSHSVIEKGQTVTLRCDPISGHDNLYWYRRVMGKEIKFLLHFVKESKQDESGMPNNRFLAERTGGTYSTLKVQPAELEDSGVYFCASSQDWRGLQHRELFFGEGSRLTVL.

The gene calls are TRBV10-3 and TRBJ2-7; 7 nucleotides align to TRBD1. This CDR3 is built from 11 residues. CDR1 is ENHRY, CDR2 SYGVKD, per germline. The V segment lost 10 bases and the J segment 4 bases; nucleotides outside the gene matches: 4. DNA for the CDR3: TGTGCCACGGGACAGTCGTACGAGCAGTACTTC. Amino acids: CATGQSYEQYF.

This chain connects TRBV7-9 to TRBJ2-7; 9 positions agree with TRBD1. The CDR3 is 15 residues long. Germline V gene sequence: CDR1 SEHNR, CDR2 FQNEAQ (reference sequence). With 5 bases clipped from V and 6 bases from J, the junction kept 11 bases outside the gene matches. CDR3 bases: TGTGCCAGCAGCCATACCGGGACAGGGACCACCGAGCAGTACTTC. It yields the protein CASSHTGTGTTEQYF.

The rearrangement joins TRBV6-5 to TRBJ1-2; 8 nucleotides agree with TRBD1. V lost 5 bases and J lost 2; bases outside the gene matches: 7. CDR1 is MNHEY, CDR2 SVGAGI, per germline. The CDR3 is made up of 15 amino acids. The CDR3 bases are TGTGCCAGCAGTACATCGACAGGGGTAAACTATGGCTACACCTTC. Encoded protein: CASSTSTGVNYGYTF.

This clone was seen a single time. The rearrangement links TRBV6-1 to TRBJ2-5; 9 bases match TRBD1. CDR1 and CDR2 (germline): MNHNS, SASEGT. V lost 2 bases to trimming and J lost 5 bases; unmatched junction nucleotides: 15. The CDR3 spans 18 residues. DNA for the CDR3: TGTGCCAGCAGTGAAATGCCCCCGGTGGGACAGGGTAGGGAGACCCAGTACTTC. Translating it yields CASSEMPPVGQGRETQYF.

Here the CDR3 DNA reads TGTGCCAGCAGCTCGTCGGCGGGGTTCCAAGAGACCCAGTACTTC. Translated: CASSSSAGFQETQYF. The chain carries TRBV7-2 and TRBJ2-5, with a tentative D call TRBD2 (6 bases). Germline V gene data show CDR1 as SGHTA and CDR2 as FQGNSA. V lost 4 bases, J lost 1 base, and 13 bases lay in between. This CDR3 has 15 amino acids.

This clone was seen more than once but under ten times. This CDR3 is CASSSSRASGRAEQYF. The CDR3 region has the DNA TGTGCCAGCAGCTCCTCCCGGGCGAGCGGGAGGGCCGAGCAGTACTTC. The chain combines TRBV9 with TRBJ2-7; 10 nucleotides agree with TRBD2. The CDR3 covers 16 residues. CDR1 SGDLS and CDR2 YYNGEE come from the germline V gene. V lost 4 bases, J lost 6 bases, and 13 bases stayed unmatched. Variable domain in full (rest from reference TRBV9 and TRBJ2-7): DSGVTQTPKHLITATGQRVTLRCSPRSGDLSVYWYQQSLDQGLQFLIQYYNGEERAKGNILERFSAQQFPDLHSELNLSSLELGDSALYFCASSSSRASGRAEQYFGPGTRLTVT.

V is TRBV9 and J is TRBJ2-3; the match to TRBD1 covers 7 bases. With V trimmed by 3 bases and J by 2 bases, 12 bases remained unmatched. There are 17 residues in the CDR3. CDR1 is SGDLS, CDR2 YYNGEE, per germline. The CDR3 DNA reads TGTGCCAGCAGCGAGTCCCCTAACAGGGGACCCACAGATACGCAGTATTTT. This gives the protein CASSESPNRGPTDTQYF.

The chain's CDR3 is CASSPVLATYNEQFF. The CDR3 DNA reads as TGTGCCAGCTCACCCGTACTAGCCACCTACAATGAGCAGTTCTTC. The chain couples TRBV18 to TRBJ2-1, with D possibly being TRBD2 (6 bases). This CDR3 spans 15 amino acids. The germline V gene encodes CDR1 KGHSH and CDR2 LQKENI. The V and J ends lost 3 bases and 2 bases respectively, with 11 bases between them.